The 17 T cell receptor beta chains presented below share a single source sample, sequenced in a study of blood T cell repertoires in COVID-19. TCRdb keeps only in-frame clones here, not all; method: immunoSEQ multiplex PCR. The sample carries more than 85,000 clones, approximately 86% recorded once. Sequencing was done on a sample of PBMCs or T cells enriched from blood (not recorded which). These receptors originate from a woman aged 50 to 65 who had recovered from COVID-19.

The chain links TRBV5-1 to TRBJ1-6; 9 nucleotides agree with TRBD1. V lost 7 bases and J lost 10; bases outside the gene matches: 9. The CDR3 contains 14 residues. Germline V gene data show CDR1 as SGHRS and CDR2 as YFSETQ. The CDR3 bases are TGCGCCAGCCGAAGGACAGGGGAGGAATCACCCCTCCACTTT. The encoded protein is CASRRTGEESPLHF.

This rearrangement joins TRBV7-9 to TRBJ1-1; TRBD1 aligns across 8 bases. The CDR3 is 13 amino acids. V trimming: 5 bases; J trimming: 5 bases; junction bases outside the gene matches: 4. Germline V gene sequence: CDR1 SEHNR, CDR2 FQNEAQ (reference sequence). The CDR3 loop is CASSDRGRTEAFF. The DNA for the CDR3 is TGTGCCAGCAGCGACAGGGGACGGACTGAAGCTTTCTTT.

This chain uses TRBV18 with TRBJ2-7; D remains ambiguous. Germline V gene data show CDR1 as KGHSH and CDR2 as LQKENI. The CDR3 is made up of 12 amino acids. Trimming shortened V by 3 bases and J by 0 bases, and 3 bases separated the two germline ends. CDR3 loop: CASSPSSYEQYF. In nucleotides, the CDR3 is TGTGCCAGCTCACCGAGCTCCTACGAGCAGTACTTC.

The chain couples TRBV3-1 (or the pseudogene TRBV3-2) to TRBJ2-4; TRBD2 is a possible D gene (6 bases). Per germline, CDR1 LGHDT and CDR2 YNNKEL (reference sequence). The V end was cut by 4 bases, the J end by 6 bases, with 13 bases between. This CDR3 has 14 amino acids. Here the CDR3 reads CASSRIGGGNIQYF. CDR3 in DNA: TGTGCCAGCAGCCGGATCGGGGGTGGAAACATTCAGTACTTC.

V usage is TRBV4-1 and J usage is TRBJ2-1, with D perhaps TRBD1 (5 bases). Germline V gene lookup returns CDR1 MGHRA and CDR2 YSYEKL. Trimming took off 0 bases at V and 0 bases at J, with 9 bases between the two ends. The CDR3 extends over 16 amino acids. CDR3 protein: CASSQEPGISYNEQFF. The CDR3 DNA sequence: TGCGCCAGCAGCCAAGAACCAGGGATCTCCTACAATGAGCAGTTCTTC.

The chain carries TRBV28 and TRBJ2-5; D perhaps matches TRBD2 (7 bases). The V gene's germline CDR1 is MDHEN and CDR2 SYDVKM. V lost 2 bases and J 2 bases, leaving 15 bases between the germline ends. This CDR3 is built from 16 residues. In nucleotides, the CDR3 is TGTGCCAGCAGTTTAACGGGGGGCGGAGTTCAAGAGACCCAGTACTTC. Translation gives CASSLTGGGVQETQYF.

This chain uses TRBV19 with TRBJ2-1; D ambiguous. Per the germline V gene, CDR1 is LNHDA and CDR2 is SQIVND (reference sequence). CDR3 length equals 13 residues. Trimming cost V 5 bases and J 3 bases, with 8 bases left between them. This CDR3 reads CASSSPYYNEQFF. The CDR3 nucleotides read TGTGCCAGTAGTTCCCCCTACTACAATGAGCAGTTCTTC. The full variable domain, with the rest looked up from reference TRBV19 and TRBJ2-1, is DGGITQSPKYLFRKEGQNVTLSCEQNLNHDAMYWYRQDPGQGLRLIYYSQIVNDFQKGDIAEGYSVSREKKESFPLTVTSAQKNPTAFYLCASSSPYYNEQFFGPGTRLTVL.

The chain has TRBV28 and TRBJ2-2, with TRBD2 matching 9 bases. The trim removed 3 bases at V and 4 bases at J, leaving 6 bases unmatched. Per the germline V gene, CDR1 is MDHEN and CDR2 is SYDVKM. This CDR3 has 16 amino acids. The CDR3 reads CASSFRLAVFTGELFF. DNA of the CDR3: TGTGCCAGCAGTTTCAGACTAGCGGTATTCACCGGGGAGCTGTTTTTT. Full variable domain (remainder filled in from reference TRBV28 and TRBJ2-2): DVKVTQSSRYLVKRTGEKVFLECVQDMDHENMFWYRQDPGLGLRLIYFSYDVKMKEKGDIPEGYSVSREKKERFSLILESASTNQTSMYLCASSFRLAVFTGELFFGEGSRLTVL.

This chain connects TRBV9 to TRBJ1-1; TRBD1 matches at 7 bases. Germline assignment: CDR1 SGDLS and CDR2 YYNGEE. V lost 3 bases, J lost 9 bases, and 11 bases stayed unmatched. The CDR3 loop spans 14 amino acids. CDR3 loop: CASSGDRERKKAFF. In DNA form, the CDR3 reads TGTGCCAGCAGCGGTGACAGGGAGAGGAAGAAAGCTTTCTTT.

This clone was seen more than once but under ten times. The chain joins TRBV5-4 to TRBJ1-6; tentative D call: TRBD1 (5 bases). With 4 bases removed from V and 5 bases from J, the gap between germline ends came to 13 bases. This CDR3 comprises 15 residues. From germline, CDR1 is SGHNT and CDR2 YYREEE (reference sequence). CDR3 loop: CASSSRTPNNSPLHF. The CDR3 DNA follows: TGTGCCAGCAGCAGCCGGACACCCAATAATTCACCCCTCCACTTT.

The rearrangement joins TRBV7-6 to TRBJ2-6; 8 nucleotides match TRBD1. J gave up 0 bases and V 4 bases, and 2 bases lay outside the gene matches. There are 16 residues in the CDR3. Germline CDR1 reads SGHVS; CDR2 reads FNYEAQ. The CDR3 DNA reads TGTGCCAGCAGCTCGACAGGGGCCTCTGGGGCCAACGTCCTGACTTTC. Protein sequence: CASSSTGASGANVLTF.

The chain is built from TRBV5-6 and TRBJ2-4; 7 bases are a match to TRBD2. After removal of 2 bases from V and 8 bases from J, the junction contained 10 bases not matched to a gene. Germline assignment: CDR1 SGHDT and CDR2 YYEEEE. CDR3 length equals 15 residues. CDR3 sequence (DNA): TGTGCCAGCAGCTTACTGGGACGGGGGGATCACATTCAGTACTTC. This gives the protein CASSLLGRGDHIQYF.

The J gene is TRBJ2-3, the V gene TRBV28, with D maybe TRBD1 (7 bases). The CDR3 loop spans 14 amino acids. The germline V gene encodes CDR1 MDHEN and CDR2 SYDVKM. The V and J ends lost 6 bases and 4 bases respectively, with 14 bases between them. The CDR3 DNA is TGTGCCAGCAGACCCACAGGGGACTCAGATACGCAGTATTTT. Amino acid sequence: CASRPTGDSDTQYF.

The CDR3: CASSQGPAGVEETQYF. The CDR3 nucleotides are TGCGCCAGCAGCCAAGGGCCAGCGGGAGTCGAGGAGACCCAGTACTTC. The chain uses TRBV4-1 and TRBJ2-5; 8 bases align to TRBD2. The CDR3 is made up of 16 amino acids. V lost 1 base and J lost 5; bases outside the gene matches: 9. Germline CDR1 reads MGHRA; CDR2 reads YSYEKL.

The chain employs TRBV9 and TRBJ1-6; tentative D call: TRBD1 (6 bases). The CDR3 spans 16 residues. The ends were cut back, 2 bases at V and 7 bases at J, with 16 bases in the middle. From germline, CDR1 is SGDLS and CDR2 YYNGEE. CDR3 loop: CASSVSDSPKNSPLHF. CDR3 bases: TGTGCCAGCAGCGTCTCGGACAGCCCCAAGAATTCACCCCTCCACTTT.

The V gene is TRBV6-5, the J gene TRBJ2-7; no clear D. The germline CDR1 and CDR2 sequences are MNHEY and SVGAGI. The CDR3 is made up of 11 amino acids. Trimming left V 6 bases short and J 0 bases short, with 3 bases between. The CDR3 loop is CASRSSYEQYF. The CDR3 nucleotides are TGTGCCAGCAGGAGCTCCTACGAGCAGTACTTC.

This sequence joins TRBV7-9 and TRBJ1-3; no clear D. The CDR3 spans 16 residues. Trimming pared 4 bases from V and 0 bases from J, leaving 13 bases between. Germline V gene data show CDR1 as SEHNR and CDR2 as FQNEAQ (reference sequence). Here the CDR3 DNA reads TGTGCCAGCAGCTCGAACGGAGCTAGCTCTGGAAACACCATATATTTT. It is translated as CASSSNGASSGNTIYF.